This TCR beta chain was recorded in a study of blood T cells in healthy people across ages. The germline CDR1 and CDR2 sequences are MDHEN and SYDVKM. The junction had 11 bases not matched to a gene; V was cut back by 6 bases and J by 6 bases. CDR3 length: 16 amino acids. Combining a sample-barcoded 5' primer with a J-beta primer mix, a second PCR ran for roughly 7 to 12 cycles. TCRdb reanalysed the 5' RACE reads using MiXCR and keeps one entry per CDR3 protein. The profile shows some 640,000 distinct CDR3 sequences, 45% to 50% of them singletons. The specimen was blood. The receptor comes from a woman in her sixties in good health. The chain carries TRBV28 and TRBJ1-5; 10 bases agree with TRBD1. DNA of the CDR3: TGTGCCAGCAGCCACCGGACAGGGGGGGAGAGTCAGCCCCAGCATTTT. Translating it yields CASSHRTGGESQPQHF.